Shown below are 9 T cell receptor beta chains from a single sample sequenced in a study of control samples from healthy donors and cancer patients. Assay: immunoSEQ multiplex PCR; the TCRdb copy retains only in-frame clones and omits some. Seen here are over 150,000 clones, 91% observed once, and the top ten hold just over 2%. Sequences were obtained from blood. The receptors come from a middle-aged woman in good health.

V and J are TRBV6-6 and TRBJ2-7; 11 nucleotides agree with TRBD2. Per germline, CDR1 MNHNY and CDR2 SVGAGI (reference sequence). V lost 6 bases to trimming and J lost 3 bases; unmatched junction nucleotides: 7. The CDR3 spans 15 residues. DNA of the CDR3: TGTGCCAGCAGGGCCCGACTAGCGGGGAGCTACGAGCAGTACTTC. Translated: CASRARLAGSYEQYF.

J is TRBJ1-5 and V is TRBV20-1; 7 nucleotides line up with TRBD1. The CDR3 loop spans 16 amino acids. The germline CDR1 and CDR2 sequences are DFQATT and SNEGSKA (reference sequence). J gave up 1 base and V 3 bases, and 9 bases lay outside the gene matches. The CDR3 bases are TGCAGTGCTAGTTACAGGGGTTATGAGAGCAATCAGCCCCAGCATTTT. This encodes CSASYRGYESNQPQHF.

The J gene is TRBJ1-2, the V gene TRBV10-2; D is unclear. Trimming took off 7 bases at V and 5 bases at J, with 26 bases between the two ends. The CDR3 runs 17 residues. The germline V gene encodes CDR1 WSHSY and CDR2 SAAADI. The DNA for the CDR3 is TGCGCCAGCACGGAGGTGGTCCCGGACTTCGTTCTTTATGGCTACACCTTC. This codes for CASTEVVPDFVLYGYTF.

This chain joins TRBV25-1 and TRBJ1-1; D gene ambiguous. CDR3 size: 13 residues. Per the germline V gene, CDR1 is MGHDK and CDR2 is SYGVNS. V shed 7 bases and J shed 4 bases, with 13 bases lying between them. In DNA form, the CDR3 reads TGTGCCAGCACCATGGGAACGGGCACTGAAGCTTTCTTT. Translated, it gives CASTMGTGTEAFF.

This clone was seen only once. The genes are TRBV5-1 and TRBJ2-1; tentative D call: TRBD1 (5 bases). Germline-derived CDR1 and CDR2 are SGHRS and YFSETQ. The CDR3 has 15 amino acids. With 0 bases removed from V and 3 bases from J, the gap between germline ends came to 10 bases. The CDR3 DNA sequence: TGCGCCAGCAGCTTGGCAGGGTTAGGCTACAATGAGCAGTTCTTC. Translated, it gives CASSLAGLGYNEQFF.

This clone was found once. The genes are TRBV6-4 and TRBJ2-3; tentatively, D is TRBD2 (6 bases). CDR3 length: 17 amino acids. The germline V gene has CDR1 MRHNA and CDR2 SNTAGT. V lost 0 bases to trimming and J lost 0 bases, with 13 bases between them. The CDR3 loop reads CASSDSPPGTSTDTQYF. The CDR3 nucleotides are TGTGCCAGCAGTGACTCCCCCCCCGGGACTAGCACAGATACGCAGTATTTT.

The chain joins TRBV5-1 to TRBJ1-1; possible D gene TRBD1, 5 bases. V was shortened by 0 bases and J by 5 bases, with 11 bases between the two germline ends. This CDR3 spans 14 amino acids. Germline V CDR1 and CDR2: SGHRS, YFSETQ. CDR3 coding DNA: TGCGCCAGCAGCTTGGTACTGGGGGGGACTGAAGCTTTCTTT. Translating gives CASSLVLGGTEAFF.

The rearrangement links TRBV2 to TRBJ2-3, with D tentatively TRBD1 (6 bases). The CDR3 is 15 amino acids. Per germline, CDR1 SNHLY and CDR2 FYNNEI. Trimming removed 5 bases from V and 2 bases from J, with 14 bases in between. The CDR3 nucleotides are TGTGCCAGCAGTCTGACAGGTCCCCTCACAGATACGCAGTATTTT. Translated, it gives CASSLTGPLTDTQYF.

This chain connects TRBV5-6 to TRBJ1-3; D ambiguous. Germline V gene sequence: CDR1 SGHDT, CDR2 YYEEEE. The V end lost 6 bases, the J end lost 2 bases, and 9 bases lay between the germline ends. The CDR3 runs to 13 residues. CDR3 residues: CASTLFPGNTIYF. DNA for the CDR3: TGTGCCAGCACCCTGTTCCCTGGAAACACCATATATTTT.